The 10 T cell receptor beta chains below were found in one sample sequenced in a study of blood T cell repertoires in COVID-19. Profiling relied on immunoSEQ multiplex PCR, and the TCRdb table lists in-frame clones only, not all of them. The table records about 490,000 clones, 80% to 90% of them present only once. Sequencing was done on a sample of peripheral blood. These receptor sequences come from a human donor in a cohort sampled during active COVID-19.

V usage is TRBV3-1 (or the pseudogene TRBV3-2) and J usage is TRBJ1-1; 11 positions agree with TRBD1. The CDR3 is 14 amino acids. Trimming removed 4 bases from V and 9 bases from J; junction bases left unmatched: 7. Germline-derived CDR1 and CDR2 are LGHDT and YNNKEL (reference sequence). In DNA, the CDR3 is TGTGCCAGCAGCCCGACGTCGGACAGGGGGCAAGCTTTCTTT. Its translation is CASSPTSDRGQAFF.

The J gene is TRBJ2-5, the V gene TRBV28, with 10 bases matching TRBD2. Germline CDR1 is MDHEN and CDR2 is SYDVKM. The CDR3 has 16 residues. J was trimmed by 0 bases and V by 6 bases; bases with no gene match: 7. The CDR3 region is CASRSSGSGYQETQYF. The DNA for the CDR3 is TGTGCCAGCAGATCTAGCGGGAGTGGGTACCAAGAGACCCAGTACTTC. The whole variable domain, filled in from reference TRBV28 and TRBJ2-5, reads DVKVTQSSRYLVKRTGEKVFLECVQDMDHENMFWYRQDPGLGLRLIYFSYDVKMKEKGDIPEGYSVSREKKERFSLILESASTNQTSMYLCASRSSGSGYQETQYFGPGTRLLVL.

V and J are TRBV6-5 and TRBJ2-7, with TRBD2 matching over 8 bases. Looked up from germline, CDR1 is MNHEY and CDR2 is SVGAGI. This CDR3 comprises 15 residues. V lost 2 bases, J lost 6 bases, and 9 bases stayed unmatched. Here the CDR3 reads CASSYLLAGRVEQYF. CDR3 DNA sequence: TGTGCCAGCAGTTACCTCTTAGCGGGAAGGGTCGAGCAGTACTTC.

The rearrangement links TRBV7-3 to TRBJ2-6; TRBD1 agrees at 8 bases. V shed 5 bases, J shed 4 bases, and the junction held 4 bases outside the gene matches. Germline-derived CDR1 and CDR2 are SGHTA and FQGTGA. The CDR3 loop spans 15 amino acids. The CDR3 sequence: CASSQGATGANVLTF. CDR3 bases: TGTGCCAGCAGCCAGGGGGCTACAGGGGCCAACGTCCTGACTTTC.

CDR3 in DNA: TGTGCCAGCAGCAGCGGACTAGCGGGAGCCGATGAGCAGTTCTTC. Its translation is CASSSGLAGADEQFF. The chain is built from TRBV5-4 and TRBJ2-1; 13 nucleotides match TRBD2. V dropped 4 bases and J dropped 8; count of bases not matched to a gene: 6. The germline gives CDR1 SGHNT, CDR2 YYREEE (reference sequence). This CDR3 has 15 amino acids.

Comments on this clone: The sample has other DNA sequences that encode this CDR3 too. The genes are TRBV9 and TRBJ2-3; 9 bases align to TRBD1. The V gene end was trimmed by 4 bases and the J gene end by 2 bases; junction bases not matched to a gene: 5. The CDR3 spans 15 residues. Germline V gene lookup returns CDR1 SGDLS and CDR2 YYNGEE. The CDR3 is CASSSRTGDTDTQYF. Written as DNA, the CDR3 is TGTGCCAGCAGCTCACGGACAGGGGACACAGATACGCAGTATTTT. The whole variable domain, remainder taken from reference TRBV9 and TRBJ2-3, is DSGVTQTPKHLITATGQRVTLRCSPRSGDLSVYWYQQSLDQGLQFLIQYYNGEERAKGNILERFSAQQFPDLHSELNLSSLELGDSALYFCASSSRTGDTDTQYFGPGTRLTVL.

The rearrangement links TRBV7-9 to TRBJ2-1; a weak D match, TRBD1 (5 bases). The germline CDR1 and CDR2 sequences are SEHNR and FQNEAQ (reference sequence). The CDR3 extends over 10 amino acids. CDR3 DNA: TGTAGGGGTGGCTACAATGAGCAGTTCTTC. Its protein is CRGGYNEQFF.

This CDR3 reads CASSPAPSGATKNIQYF. CDR3 bases: TGTGCCAGCAGCCCGGCCCCTTCGGGAGCAACCAAAAACATTCAGTACTTC. The chain uses TRBV5-6 and TRBJ2-4, with D possibly TRBD2 on 6 matching bases. The ends were cut back, 4 bases at V and 2 bases at J, with 19 bases in the middle. The V gene's germline CDR1 is SGHDT and CDR2 YYEEEE. CDR3 size: 17 residues.

The chain carries TRBV4-3 and TRBJ2-1; maybe TRBD2 (5 bases). The CDR3 consists of 17 residues. Deletions cut 0 bases from V and 2 bases from J, with 14 bases between. The germline V gene encodes CDR1 LGHNA and CDR2 YSLEER. CDR3 coding DNA: TGCGCCAGCAGCCAAGATGGGCTAGCTACCGCCTACAATGAGCAGTTCTTC. This codes for CASSQDGLATAYNEQFF.

The chain joins TRBV24-1 to TRBJ2-1, with D perhaps TRBD1 (6 bases). The CDR3 is made up of 14 amino acids. Looked up from germline, CDR1 is KGHDR and CDR2 is SFDVKD. The V end was cut by 10 bases, the J end by 2 bases, with 14 bases between. CDR3 nucleotide sequence: TGTGCCACTTCCAGGGGATCCCCCTACAATGAGCAGTTCTTC. Residues: CATSRGSPYNEQFF.